This TCR beta chain emerged from a study of T cell responses to AZD1222 COVID-19 vaccine. Germline values: CDR1 SGHNT, CDR2 YENEEA. V dropped 4 bases and J dropped 7 bases, with 11 bases sitting between them. This CDR3 comprises 13 residues. Remarks on this clone: As yet, its antigen is unknown.

The study's findings and limits: Spike-wide coverage was observed for vaccine-associated CD4 TCRs, with dominant responses at 160-218 and 743-854. Nearly half of spike-specific TCRs reportedly target variant regions that are unmutated in the B.1.351 and B.1.1.7 variants.

Data came from immunoSEQ multiplex PCR; TCRdb stores just in-frame clones and leaves some out. The table lists approximately 150,000 clones, roughly nine tenths of them singletons. This sequence originates from an adult who received the AZD1222 COVID-19 vaccine. The chain uses TRBV11-3 and TRBJ2-1; D gene ambiguous. The sample consisted of peripheral blood, taken 28 days after the second AZD1222 dose. The chain's CDR3 is CASSSGGDNEQFF. The CDR3 DNA follows: TGTGCCAGCAGCTCGGGCGGTGATAATGAGCAGTTCTTC.